The 23 T cell receptor beta chains listed next were all sequenced from one sample in a study of cytomegalovirus exposure and HLA in healthy donors. 13 Jbeta primers and 60 Vbeta primers were used for the PCR. Sequencing used immunoSEQ multiplex PCR; TCRdb keeps in-frame clones, though not all of them. This sample carries 130,000 or so clones, about three quarters of them seen once, and the ten largest clones take about 1.7%. Sequences were obtained from PBMCs. These receptors all stem from a female donor in good health and CMV-seronegative.

The chain joins TRBV6-6 to TRBJ2-3; the match to TRBD2 covers 9 bases. V lost 2 bases and J lost 10; bases outside the gene matches: 10. Germline V gene data show CDR1 as MNHNY and CDR2 as SVGAGI (reference sequence). The CDR3 length is 15 residues. CDR3 nucleotides: TGTGCCAGCAGTTACATAGCGGGGGAACACAGGGCGCAGTATTTT. Protein sequence: CASSYIAGEHRAQYF.

The rearrangement joins TRBV19 to TRBJ2-3; 7 bases are shared with TRBD2. This CDR3 comprises 14 residues. V lost 5 bases, J lost 1 base, and 3 bases stayed unmatched. Germline V gene lookup returns CDR1 LNHDA and CDR2 SQIVND (reference sequence). The CDR3 coding sequence is TGTGCCAGTAGTCTAGCGGTACGCACAGATACGCAGTATTTT. Its translation: CASSLAVRTDTQYF.

This clone was counted a single time. This chain links TRBV13 with TRBJ1-1; 7 nucleotides align to TRBD1. CDR3 length: 15 residues. Germline CDR1 is PRHDT and CDR2 is FYEKMQ (reference sequence). Germline trimming cut 5 bases from V and 5 bases from J; bases unmatched to any gene: 11. The CDR3 sequence: CASSTLTGKDTEAFF. CDR3 coding DNA: TGTGCCAGCAGCACCTTGACAGGGAAGGATACTGAAGCTTTCTTT.

The rearrangement links TRBV6-5 to TRBJ1-1, with D tentatively TRBD1 (6 bases). The ends were cut back, 6 bases at V and 0 bases at J, with 14 bases in the middle. This CDR3 has 15 amino acids. From germline, CDR1 is MNHEY and CDR2 SVGAGI. The CDR3 sequence is CASRRTEKVNTEAFF. CDR3 in DNA: TGTGCCAGCAGGAGGACAGAGAAAGTGAACACTGAAGCTTTCTTT.

The chain is built from TRBV27 and TRBJ1-4; D gene unclear. The CDR3 runs 13 residues. The germline gives CDR1 MNHEY, CDR2 SMNVEV (reference sequence). V was trimmed by 3 bases and J by 8 bases, leaving 10 bases between them. CDR3 amino acids: CASSLPGREKLFF. The CDR3 coding sequence is TGTGCCAGCAGTTTGCCGGGGAGGGAAAAACTGTTTTTT.

V and J are TRBV9 and TRBJ2-7; the D gene is possibly TRBD1 (5 bases). Deletions cut 3 bases from V and 2 bases from J, with 12 bases between. The CDR3 has 14 residues. Germline-derived CDR1 and CDR2 are SGDLS and YYNGEE. The CDR3 sequence: CASSGPDRTYEQYF. CDR3 in DNA: TGTGCCAGCAGCGGTCCCGACAGAACCTACGAGCAGTACTTC. The variable domain in full, with the rest retrieved from reference TRBV9 and TRBJ2-7, is DSGVTQTPKHLITATGQRVTLRCSPRSGDLSVYWYQQSLDQGLQFLIQYYNGEERAKGNILERFSAQQFPDLHSELNLSSLELGDSALYFCASSGPDRTYEQYFGPGTRLTVT.

This chain joins TRBV7-2 and TRBJ2-3; D uncertain. This CDR3 contains 12 residues. V was pared by 7 bases and J by 0 bases, with 5 bases between. CDR1 is SGHTA and CDR2 is FQGNSA in the germline V gene. The CDR3 DNA sequence: TGTGCCAGCACCGCGAGCACAGATACGCAGTATTTT. This codes for CASTASTDTQYF.

This chain uses TRBV5-1 with TRBJ1-1; unclear D gene. V was trimmed by 0 bases and J by 8 bases, leaving 5 bases between them. The CDR3 contains 11 residues. Germline V CDR1 and CDR2: SGHRS, YFSETQ. For the CDR3, the DNA is TGCGCCAGCAGCTTGGGAGGGGAAGCTTTCTTT. Protein product: CASSLGGEAFF. Using reference TRBV5-1 and TRBJ1-1 for the parts outside the CDR3, the full variable domain is KAGVTQTPRYLIKTRGQQVTLSCSPISGHRSVSWYQQTPGQGLQFLFEYFSETQRNKGNFPGRFSGRQFSNSRSEMNVSTLELGDSALYLCASSLGGEAFFGQGTRLTVV.

The gene calls are TRBV19 and TRBJ1-1; TRBD1 agrees at 9 bases. Trimming at V came to 11 bases and at J to 1 base, leaving 5 bases not matched to a gene. CDR1 is LNHDA, CDR2 SQIVND, per germline (reference sequence). This CDR3 has 13 amino acids. The CDR3 nucleotides read TGTGCCGCGGGGGGACAGGGGAACACTGAAGCTTTCTTT. This translates into CAAGGQGNTEAFF. Together with reference TRBV19 and TRBJ1-1, the CDR3 gives the full variable domain: DGGITQSPKYLFRKEGQNVTLSCEQNLNHDAMYWYRQDPGQGLRLIYYSQIVNDFQKGDIAEGYSVSREKKESFPLTVTSAQKNPTAFYLCAAGGQGNTEAFFGQGTRLTVV.

The rearrangement links TRBV6-5 to TRBJ2-7; D gene ambiguous. V lost 6 bases and J 5 bases, leaving 14 bases between the germline ends. Per the germline V gene, CDR1 is MNHEY and CDR2 is SVGAGI. This CDR3 contains 13 residues. This CDR3 reads CASRKPSTDEQYF. The CDR3 bases are TGTGCCAGCAGAAAACCTAGTACCGACGAGCAGTACTTC.

This clone was recorded a few times. The chain couples TRBV6-6 to TRBJ1-1, with D possibly being TRBD1 (6 bases). Germline assignment: CDR1 MNHNY and CDR2 SVGAGI (reference sequence). The CDR3 has 14 residues. The germline V and J ends were trimmed by 6 bases and 3 bases, with 14 bases remaining between them. The CDR3 sequence is CASRKYREHTEAFF. The CDR3 DNA reads as TGTGCCAGCAGGAAATACAGGGAGCACACTGAAGCTTTCTTT.

This rearrangement joins TRBV18 to TRBJ2-7, with 7 bases fitting TRBD1. This CDR3 is 14 amino acids long. The J segment lost 6 bases and the V segment lost 3 bases, leaving 8 bases of the junction unmatched. Germline V gives CDR1 KGHSH, CDR2 LQKENI. CDR3 loop: CASSPLDRMGEQYF. CDR3 DNA sequence: TGTGCCAGCTCACCTTTGGACAGGATGGGCGAGCAGTACTTC.

The chain links TRBV7-2 to TRBJ2-7; 14 bases match TRBD2. The germline CDR1 and CDR2 sequences are SGHTA and FQGNSA. V lost 3 bases, J lost 2 bases, and 12 bases stayed unmatched. The CDR3 is made up of 19 amino acids. The CDR3 DNA follows: TGTGCCAGCAGCTTTGGACTAGCGGGGGGATATTCGGTAGCCTACGAGCAGTACTTC. Amino acids: CASSFGLAGGYSVAYEQYF. Filled out from reference TRBV7-2 and TRBJ2-7, the complete variable domain reads GAGVSQSPSNKVTEKGKDVELRCDPISGHTALYWYRQSLGQGLEFLIYFQGNSAPDKSGLPSDRFSAERTGGSVSTLTIQRTQQEDSAVYLCASSFGLAGGYSVAYEQYFGPGTRLTVT.

This chain links TRBV4-2 with TRBJ1-5; 9 nucleotides line up with TRBD1. After removal of 4 bases from V and 4 bases from J, the junction contained 2 bases not matched to a gene. The CDR3 length is 14 residues. The germline gives CDR1 LGHNA, CDR2 YNFKEQ. The DNA of the CDR3 is TGTGCCAGCAGCCTAGGACAGGGGAATCAGCCCCAGCATTTT. This gives the protein CASSLGQGNQPQHF.

In DNA, the CDR3 is TGTGCCAGTAGTATTATCACAGGTAATAGCAATCAGCCCCAGCATTTT. Protein: CASSIITGNSNQPQHF. The chain has TRBV19 and TRBJ1-5; possible D gene TRBD1, 5 bases. The CDR3 totals 16 residues. Germline assignment: CDR1 LNHDA and CDR2 SQIVND (reference sequence). V lost 3 bases, J lost 0 bases, and 12 bases lay in between.

The rearrangement uses TRBV7-9 and TRBJ2-7; 7 nucleotides align to TRBD1. The CDR3 has 16 amino acids. CDR1 is SEHNR and CDR2 is FQNEAQ in the germline V gene (reference sequence). V lost 1 base and J lost 0; bases outside the gene matches: 6. The chain's CDR3 is CASSLGDSISSYEQYF. The CDR3 region has the DNA TGTGCCAGCAGCTTAGGGGACAGTATCAGCTCCTACGAGCAGTACTTC.

This clone appeared a single time. The chain recombines TRBV6-1 with TRBJ2-1, with D possibly being TRBD1 (5 bases). V shed 10 bases and J shed 0 bases, with 16 bases lying between them. CDR3 length: 15 amino acids. Germline values: CDR1 MNHNS, CDR2 SASEGT. CDR3 DNA sequence: TGTGCCACCAGATTGGGGCAGGGCTCCTACAATGAGCAGTTCTTC. Translating gives CATRLGQGSYNEQFF.

Worth noting for this clone: Its ends do not fully match the called genes, so a read error is possible. The chain employs TRBV7-7 and TRBJ2-2; unclear D gene. This CDR3 is 13 amino acids long. Looked up from germline, CDR1 is SSHAT and CDR2 is FNYEAQ (reference sequence). The CDR3 DNA sequence: TGTGCTAGCAGCTTAAAATCGGGCGGGGAGCTGTTTTTT. Encoded protein: CASSLKSGGELFF.

The chain combines TRBV7-2 with TRBJ1-1; D not certain. V lost 3 bases and J lost 3, with 11 bases in between. CDR3 length: 14 residues. Germline assignment: CDR1 SGHTA and CDR2 FQGNSA. The CDR3 reads CASSFRGMDTEAFF. CDR3 sequence (DNA): TGTGCCAGCAGCTTCCGGGGAATGGACACTGAAGCTTTCTTT.

The chain recombines TRBV19 with TRBJ2-5; 11 nucleotides align to TRBD1. Per the germline V gene, CDR1 is LNHDA and CDR2 is SQIVND (reference sequence). The CDR3 sequence is 15 residues long. V gave up 2 bases and J gave up 5 bases; unmatched junction bases: 4. The CDR3 DNA is TGTGCCAGTAGTATAAGGACAGGGGGCTACGAGACCCAGTACTTC. This sequence encodes CASSIRTGGYETQYF.

This clone was recorded once. The genes are TRBV6-1 and TRBJ2-7; TRBD1 agrees at 8 bases. Germline V gene lookup returns CDR1 MNHNS and CDR2 SASEGT. Trimming removed 7 bases from V and 5 bases from J; junction bases left unmatched: 7. The CDR3 has 13 residues. In DNA, the CDR3 is TGTGCCAGCAAACAGACAGGGGTGGACGAGCAGTACTTC. As protein: CASKQTGVDEQYF.

This clone appeared once. The V gene is TRBV7-8, the J gene TRBJ1-1; TRBD1 matches 10 bases. In germline, CDR1 is SGHVS, CDR2 FQNEAQ. The junction had 8 bases not matched to a gene; V was cut back by 5 bases and J by 5 bases. The CDR3 extends over 15 amino acids. CDR3 sequence reads: CASSPDRGRGTEAFF. CDR3 nucleotide sequence: TGTGCCAGCAGCCCTGACAGGGGGCGGGGTACTGAAGCTTTCTTT.

V is TRBV5-5 and J is TRBJ2-7; the D gene is possibly TRBD2 (6 bases). Per the germline V gene, CDR1 is SGHKS and CDR2 is YYEKEE (reference sequence). There are 15 residues in the CDR3. The V end was cut by 0 bases, the J end by 2 bases, with 12 bases between. The CDR3 region is CASSLGLEGTYEQYF. For the CDR3, the DNA is TGTGCCAGCAGCTTGGGTTTGGAGGGCACCTACGAGCAGTACTTC.